Shown below are 5 T cell receptor beta chains from a single sample sequenced in a study of T-cell memory formation after mild COVID-19. TCRdb reanalysed the 5' RACE reads using MiXCR and keeps one entry per CDR3 protein. The sample yields under 300,000 distinct CDR3 sequences, 7.5% to 9.5% seen once. Source material: PBMCs or a T cell subset sorted from them (not recorded which). The origin of the receptors is a man aged 18-30 years who had mild COVID-19 (a few samples of this study predate the infection). Cell type and time point are not known.

This rearrangement joins TRBV9 to TRBJ2-1, with 8 nucleotides matching TRBD2. Trimming at V came to 0 bases and at J to 9 bases, leaving 8 bases not matched to a gene. This CDR3 comprises 15 residues. CDR1 is SGDLS, CDR2 YYNGEE, per germline. Here the CDR3 DNA reads TGTGCCAGCAGCGTAGACGGGCGGGGGGCTAGTGAGCAGTTCTTC. Protein product: CASSVDGRGASEQFF.

This clonotype has more than one count but fewer than ten. The V call is TRBV5-1, the J call TRBJ2-1; D possibly matches TRBD1 or TRBD2 (6 bases each). This CDR3 region has 15 residues. The V gene lost 0 bases and the J gene lost 9 bases, with 16 bases spanning the gap. Germline lookup yields CDR1 SGHRS and CDR2 YFSETQ. The CDR3 protein is CASSLAGASLSEQFF. CDR3 sequence (DNA): TGCGCCAGCAGCTTGGCGGGGGCCTCGCTAAGTGAGCAGTTCTTC.

This CDR3 reads CASSLEQREITGELFF. The DNA for the CDR3 is TGTGCCAGCAGCTTGGAACAGCGGGAGATCACCGGGGAGCTGTTTTTT. The chain couples TRBV5-5 to TRBJ2-2; 8 bases line up with TRBD2. CDR3 size: 16 residues. The V segment lost 0 bases and the J segment 4 bases; nucleotides outside the gene matches: 5. Germline V gene sequence: CDR1 SGHKS, CDR2 YYEKEE (reference sequence). Drawing the rest from reference TRBV5-5 and TRBJ2-2, the complete variable domain is DAGVTQSPTHLIKTRGQQVTLRCSPISGHKSVSWYQQVLGQGPQFIFQYYEKEERGRGNFPDRFSARQFPNYSSELNVNALLLGDSALYLCASSLEQREITGELFFGEGSRLTVL.

The chain joins TRBV6-5 to TRBJ2-2, with a possible D match to TRBD2 (5 bases). The CDR3 consists of 13 residues. With 6 bases removed from V and 8 bases from J, the gap between germline ends came to 13 bases. Germline CDR1 MNHEY, CDR2 SVGAGI. The CDR3 is CASSSGVAGELFF. CDR3 in DNA: TGTGCCAGCAGCTCCGGGGTGGCGGGGGAGCTGTTTTTT.

CDR3 loop: CASSTTGADTQYF. The CDR3 DNA reads TGTGCCAGCAGTACGACAGGGGCAGATACGCAGTATTTT. This rearrangement joins TRBV7-3 to TRBJ2-3; 8 bases align to TRBD1. Germline values: CDR1 SGHTA, CDR2 FQGTGA. V was pared by 6 bases and J by 4 bases, with 3 bases of the junction left unmatched. This CDR3 spans 13 amino acids.